The sequence of this T cell receptor beta chain was determined in a study of identifying expanded T cells in peripheral blood. General study findings and limits: Over about two and four weeks, about 17 and 20 clones changed, versus approximately 1.2 between replicates. Clone count variance between approximately two-week samples rose with total template count.

Here immunoSEQ multiplex PCR was the method, and the copy in TCRdb shows in-frame clones only, minus some. Found here are some 80,000 clones, about 90% of them singletons; the top ten hold roughly 7%. During the collection period, no donor immune events like infections were recorded. Germline CDR1 and CDR2: MDHEN and SYDVKM. V shed 3 bases and J 4 bases; nucleotides not matched to a gene: 2. This CDR3 has 13 amino acids. Of note for this clone: The antigen is unknown.

Sequencing input: blood. This chain connects TRBV28 to TRBJ1-1, with TRBD1 identical over 7 bases. This receptor was obtained from a person aged 18 to 70 in good health. CDR3 loop: CASSFSGGTEAFF. CDR3 coding DNA: TGTGCCAGCAGTTTTTCAGGGGGCACTGAAGCTTTCTTT. Drawing the rest from reference TRBV28 and TRBJ1-1, the complete variable domain is DVKVTQSSRYLVKRTGEKVFLECVQDMDHENMFWYRQDPGLGLRLIYFSYDVKMKEKGDIPEGYSVSREKKERFSLILESASTNQTSMYLCASSFSGGTEAFFGQGTRLTVV.